This is a list of T cell receptor beta chains from one sample in a study of T cells after yellow fever vaccination. TCRdb re-called the 5' RACE reads through MiXCR, storing one row per CDR3 protein. The sample holds around 320,000 distinct CDR3 sequences; approximately 10% are singletons and the top ten take around 3.4%. The sequencing here drew on CD4+ T cells sorted from PBMCs, taken 5 days after the yellow fever booster vaccination. The receptors shown here come from a man aged 18-30 years who received the YFV17D yellow fever vaccine. Both conserved end residues are part of each CDR3. The order of the fields is J gene, V gene, CDR3 protein.

J: TRBJ2-5
V: TRBV20-1
CDR3: CSARTGGDETQYF

J: TRBJ2-3
V: TRBV6-1
CDR3: CASSLGTYTDTQFF

J: TRBJ2-3
V: TRBV6-5
CDR3: CATGETDTQYF

J: TRBJ1-2
V: TRBV12-3/TRBV12-4
CDR3: CASRLDGNYGYTF

J: TRBJ1-2
V: TRBV4-3
CDR3: CASSQVLRVYGYTF

J: TRBJ2-3
V: TRBV3-2
CDR3: CASSQTTGITSTDTQYF

J: TRBJ1-3
V: TRBV24-1
CDR3: CATSDSQATGNTIYF

J: TRBJ2-5
V: TRBV5-1
CDR3: CASSLGLDAVETQYF

J: TRBJ2-2
V: TRBV25-1
CDR3: CASRGPLAGELFF

J: TRBJ2-7
V: TRBV7-9
CDR3: CASSGGQGDRYYEQYF

J: TRBJ2-2
V: TRBV5-1
CDR3: CASSLGGRETGELFF

J: TRBJ1-4
V: TRBV7-2
CDR3: CASSLADSLRYEKLFF

J: TRBJ2-7
V: TRBV10-1
CDR3: CASSEYLVRSYEQYF

J: TRBJ1-3
V: TRBV20-1
CDR3: CSAVGHGGPGNTIYF

J: TRBJ2-5
V: TRBV24-1
CDR3: CATSDASGAGETQYF

J: TRBJ2-5
V: TRBV5-1
CDR3: CASSLVGLAGQETQYF

J: TRBJ2-6
V: TRBV28
CDR3: CASSPGQGAFSGANVLTF

J: TRBJ1-1
V: TRBV7-2
CDR3: CASSSGISGVPRGAFF

J: TRBJ1-2
V: TRBV12-3/TRBV12-4
CDR3: CASSLRPGLYGYTF

J: TRBJ2-6
V: TRBV29-1
CDR3: CSVEGSGSGGANVLTF

J: TRBJ2-3
V: TRBV10-3
CDR3: CAISQGWGTDTQYF

J: TRBJ1-3
V: TRBV6-5
CDR3: CASSLRQGALGNTIYF

J: TRBJ1-1
V: TRBV5-1
CDR3: CASSFSGESAFF